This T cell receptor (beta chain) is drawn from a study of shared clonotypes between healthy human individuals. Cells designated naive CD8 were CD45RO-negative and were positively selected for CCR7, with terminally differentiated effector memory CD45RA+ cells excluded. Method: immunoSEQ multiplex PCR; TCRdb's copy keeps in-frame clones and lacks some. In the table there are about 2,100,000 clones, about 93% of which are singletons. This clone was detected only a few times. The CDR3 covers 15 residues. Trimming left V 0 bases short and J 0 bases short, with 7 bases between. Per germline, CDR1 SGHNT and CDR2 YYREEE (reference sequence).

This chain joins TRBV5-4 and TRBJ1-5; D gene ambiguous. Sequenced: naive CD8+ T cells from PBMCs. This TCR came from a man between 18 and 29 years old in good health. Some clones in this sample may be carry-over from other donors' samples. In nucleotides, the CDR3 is TGTGCCAGCAGCTTGGGACCTATTAGCAATCAGCCCCAGCATTTT. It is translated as CASSLGPISNQPQHF.